This T cell receptor beta chain derives from a study of monozygotic twins with inflammatory bowel disease. The CDR3 length is 13 residues. Germline lookup yields CDR1 DFQATT and CDR2 SNEGSKA (reference sequence). Reprocessing the 5' RACE reads, TCRdb reports a single entry for every CDR3 protein and omits DNA. The sample table includes 140,000 to 150,000 distinct CDR3 sequences. Sequencing was carried out using blood. The V and J genes are TRBV20-1 and TRBJ1-1. This receptor was obtained from a human donor with ulcerative colitis or Crohn's disease, or a healthy co-twin of an affected twin (not recorded which). The CDR3 sequence: CSQSGGPGTEAFF.